The T cell receptor beta chain described here comes from a study of blood T cell repertoires in COVID-19. About the research overall: Donors in the United States, Italy and Spain gave samples during acute or convalescent COVID-19. T cells, B-cell-depleted T cells, or PBMCs supplied cDNA or gDNA.

Per the original data handling: Estimated nucleated cell counts came from reference gene primer amplification. The assay was immunoSEQ multiplex PCR, and TCRdb's table has in-frame clones only and misses some. That table furnishes V, J and clone size, whereas the DNA furnished D and trimming. Of roughly 68,000 clones in the sample, about nine tenths were seen once. This CDR3 has 12 residues. The V gene's germline CDR1 is GTSNPN and CDR2 SVGIG (reference sequence). The V end was cut by 0 bases, the J end by 6 bases, with 6 bases between. Sequenced: peripheral blood. The rearrangement links TRBV30 to TRBJ1-5, with D hard to call. The source of this sequence is a man over 45 with active COVID-19. The CDR3: CAWSVGGQPQHF. In DNA, the CDR3 is TGTGCCTGGAGTGTGGGAGGTCAGCCCCAGCATTTT. The full variable domain, with the rest looked up from reference TRBV30 and TRBJ1-5, is SQTIHQWPATLVQPVGSPLSLECTVEGTSNPNLYWYRQAAGRGLQLLFYSVGIGQISSEVPQNLSASRPQDRQFILSSKKLLLSDSGFYLCAWSVGGQPQHFGDGTRLSIL.